Below, 26 T cell receptor beta chains from the same sample are listed, as sequenced in a study of long-term antiretroviral therapy in people with HIV. The immunoSEQ assay was v3.0, run at survey level. Measured with immunoSEQ multiplex PCR; TCRdb has only the in-frame clones, and not every one. This table holds about 27,000 clones, 70% to 90% found once. The sequences come from unsorted PBMCs, collected 3 years after starting antiretroviral therapy. The receptors originated from a man aged 40-55 years with HIV.

V and J are TRBV4-1 and TRBJ2-7; maybe TRBD1 (6 bases). The V end lost 6 bases, the J end lost 3 bases, and 15 bases lay between the germline ends. Per germline, CDR1 MGHRA and CDR2 YSYEKL. This CDR3 has 14 residues. The CDR3 DNA is TGCGCCAGCAGTCACGCTGGACAGTACTACGAGCAGTACTTC. It yields the protein CASSHAGQYYEQYF.

V is TRBV5-4 and J is TRBJ1-6, with 7 bases matching TRBD1. The CDR3 length is 14 residues. Germline CDR1 is SGHNT and CDR2 is YYREEE (reference sequence). J was trimmed by 6 bases and V by 5 bases; bases with no gene match: 5. The CDR3 loop is CASSPGQINSPLHF. CDR3 DNA sequence: TGTGCCAGCAGTCCGGGACAGATTAATTCACCCCTCCACTTT.

This clone has a handful of counts. V is TRBV7-9 and J is TRBJ1-2, with D perhaps TRBD1 (5 bases). CDR1 is SEHNR and CDR2 is FQNEAQ in the germline V gene (reference sequence). The CDR3 sequence is 14 residues long. V was trimmed by 5 bases and J by 6 bases, leaving 16 bases between them. The CDR3 DNA follows: TGTGCCAGCAGCCCCGAGGGGCGCAGGAATGGCTACACCTTC. Translated, it gives CASSPEGRRNGYTF. Looking up the rest from reference TRBV7-9 and TRBJ1-2 gives the full variable domain: DTGVSQNPRHKITKRGQNVTFRCDPISEHNRLYWYRQTLGQGPEFLTYFQNEAQLEKSRLLSDRFSAERPKGSFSTLEIQRTEQGDSAMYLCASSPEGRRNGYTFGSGTRLTVV.

This clone has only one observation. J is TRBJ1-1 and V is TRBV18; 7 bases match TRBD1. Trimming took 4 bases from V and 0 from J; bases not matched to a gene: 8. The CDR3 is made up of 16 amino acids. Germline lookup yields CDR1 KGHSH and CDR2 LQKENI. CDR3 nucleotide sequence: TGTGCCAGCTCACGGCATCAGGGGGAAATGAACACTGAAGCTTTCTTT. It codes for CASSRHQGEMNTEAFF.

This rearrangement joins TRBV18 to TRBJ2-5, with D unclear. V shed 0 bases and J shed 6 bases, with 14 bases lying between them. This CDR3 region has 15 residues. Germline V gives CDR1 KGHSH, CDR2 LQKENI. The CDR3 sequence is CASSPPWAPQKTQYF. The DNA for the CDR3 is TGTGCCAGCTCACCACCCTGGGCCCCTCAAAAGACCCAGTACTTC.

This clone came up once. CDR3 bases: TGTGCCAGCAGTGCTTGGGCAGCGGATTCCTACGAGCAGTACTTC. This translates into CASSAWAADSYEQYF. This rearrangement joins TRBV6-5 to TRBJ2-7; D might be TRBD2 (5 bases). The CDR3 length is 15 residues. V was trimmed by 5 bases and J by 1 base, leaving 15 bases between them. Germline-derived CDR1 and CDR2 are MNHEY and SVGAGI.

The V gene is TRBV25-1, the J gene TRBJ2-5; 7 bases map to TRBD2. J was trimmed by 4 bases and V by 1 base; bases with no gene match: 0. This CDR3 contains 13 residues. Germline lookup yields CDR1 MGHDK and CDR2 SYGVNS. The CDR3 is CASSEWGGETQYF. The CDR3, as DNA: TGTGCCAGCAGTGAATGGGGGGGAGAGACCCAGTACTTC.

With respect to this clone: The sample contains more than one DNA sequence encoding this CDR3. J is TRBJ2-3 and V is TRBV29-1; 8 nucleotides align to TRBD1. The CDR3 spans 12 residues. Germline V gives CDR1 SQVTM, CDR2 ANQGSEA. With V trimmed by 6 bases and J by 5 bases, 4 bases remained unmatched. DNA for the CDR3: TGCAGCGTCGGACAGGGAGGAGATACGCAGTATTTT. This gives the protein CSVGQGGDTQYF.

This sequence joins TRBV7-2 and TRBJ2-5; D unclear. V lost 2 bases to trimming and J lost 3 bases, with 7 bases between them. Germline assignment: CDR1 SGHTA and CDR2 FQGNSA. This CDR3 has 13 amino acids. The CDR3 DNA is TGTGCCAGCAGCTTAATTTTCGAAGAGACCCAGTACTTC. Its translation is CASSLIFEETQYF.

The chain combines TRBV13 with TRBJ2-3; D is unclear. Trimming shortened V by 3 bases and J by 6 bases, and 10 bases separated the two germline ends. Germline loops: CDR1 PRHDT, CDR2 FYEKMQ (reference sequence). The CDR3 spans 13 residues. CDR3 region: CASSLFHQDTQYF. CDR3 in DNA: TGTGCCAGCAGCTTGTTCCACCAGGATACGCAGTATTTT.

The J gene is TRBJ2-7, the V gene TRBV10-3; D uncertain. This CDR3 has 13 residues. V was cut by 10 bases and J by 5 bases, with 18 bases left in between. CDR1 and CDR2 from the germline V gene are ENHRY and SYGVKD. CDR3 sequence: CATTAVAVHEQYF. Here the CDR3 DNA reads TGTGCCACCACTGCCGTGGCGGTCCACGAGCAGTACTTC.

The chain combines TRBV29-1 with TRBJ2-1; the D gene is possibly TRBD2 (5 bases). This CDR3 has 12 amino acids. V lost 7 bases and J 3 bases, leaving 10 bases between the germline ends. Looked up from germline, CDR1 is SQVTM and CDR2 is ANQGSEA. The CDR3 DNA reads as TGCAGCGGAGTGAGGGACTACAATGAGCAGTTCTTC. It specifies CSGVRDYNEQFF.

V and J are TRBV7-3 and TRBJ1-1; no definite D call. Trimming pared 5 bases from V and 3 bases from J, leaving 10 bases between. Germline CDR1 is SGHTA and CDR2 is FQGTGA. CDR3 length: 13 amino acids. The CDR3 region is CASSPDGYTEAFF. The CDR3 nucleotides are TGTGCCAGCAGCCCAGACGGTTACACTGAAGCTTTCTTT.

This chain joins TRBV27 and TRBJ2-3; D is possibly TRBD2 (5 bases). This CDR3 is 15 amino acids long. Trimming took off 5 bases at V and 4 bases at J, with 16 bases between the two ends. Per germline, CDR1 MNHEY and CDR2 SMNVEV (reference sequence). The CDR3 DNA follows: TGTGCCAGCAGTCTACAAGAGGGTTCATCAGATACGCAGTATTTT. It translates to CASSLQEGSSDTQYF.

V is TRBV10-3 and J is TRBJ2-7; the D is unclear. The V end was cut by 6 bases, the J end by 3 bases, with 6 bases between. CDR1 and CDR2 from the germline V gene are ENHRY and SYGVKD. This CDR3 region has 11 residues. CDR3 sequence (DNA): TGTGCCATCAGAGCCGGCTACGAGCAGTACTTC. Translation: CAIRAGYEQYF.

This clone has a handful of counts. The rearrangement joins TRBV14 to TRBJ2-7; D gene uncertain. Germline CDR1 reads SGHDN; CDR2 reads FVKESK. The length of the CDR3 is 12 residues. Trimming stripped 4 bases from V and 7 bases from J, with 11 bases between. CDR3 sequence (DNA): TGTGCCAGCAGCCGACGGCCCGTGGAGCAGTACTTC. It encodes CASSRRPVEQYF.

The CDR3 bases are TGTGCCATCAGTGAGGTAATTAGCGGGGGCTACGAGCAGTACTTC. It translates to CAISEVISGGYEQYF. The chain recombines TRBV10-3 with TRBJ2-7; TRBD2 matches at 9 bases. Germline V gene data show CDR1 as ENHRY and CDR2 as SYGVKD. The CDR3 extends over 15 amino acids. With V trimmed by 2 bases and J by 3 bases, 5 bases remained unmatched.

The chain carries TRBV7-3 and TRBJ1-3; D is unclear. The V and J ends lost 4 bases and 0 bases respectively, with 10 bases between them. CDR1 SGHTA and CDR2 FQGTGA come from the germline V gene. The CDR3 spans 15 residues. The CDR3 sequence: CASSSIGGSGNTIYF. The CDR3 DNA reads as TGTGCCAGCAGCTCCATCGGCGGCTCTGGAAACACCATATATTTT. Using reference TRBV7-3 and TRBJ1-3 for the parts outside the CDR3, the full variable domain is GAGVSQTPSNKVTEKGKYVELRCDPISGHTALYWYRQSLGQGPEFLIYFQGTGAADDSGLPNDRFFAVRPEGSVSTLKIQRTERGDSAVYLCASSSIGGSGNTIYFGEGSWLTVV.

The chain employs TRBV7-2 and TRBJ2-7; the D gene is possibly TRBD1 (6 bases). The CDR3 covers 15 residues. Germline lookup yields CDR1 SGHTA and CDR2 FQGNSA. The V and J ends lost 5 bases and 2 bases respectively, with 16 bases between them. This chain's CDR3 is CASSPGTSLPYEQYF. CDR3 sequence (DNA): TGTGCCAGCAGCCCCGGGACATCACTTCCCTACGAGCAGTACTTC.

This clone was detected once. The chain carries TRBV9 and TRBJ2-7, with 13 bases identical to TRBD2. CDR1 and CDR2 from the germline V gene are SGDLS and YYNGEE. There are 17 residues in the CDR3. The J segment lost 1 base and the V segment lost 3 bases, leaving 7 bases of the junction unmatched. The CDR3, as DNA: TGTGCCAGCAGCGCGACCGGGACTAGCGGGAAGTCCTACGAGCAGTACTTC. Protein product: CASSATGTSGKSYEQYF.

This chain links TRBV6-6 with TRBJ2-3, with D unclear. Trimming shortened V by 6 bases and J by 4 bases, and 2 bases separated the two germline ends. The CDR3 contains 10 residues. Germline assignment: CDR1 MNHNY and CDR2 SVGAGI (reference sequence). Written as DNA, the CDR3 is TGTGCCAGCAGGGCAGATACGCAGTATTTT. Protein sequence: CASRADTQYF.

The rearrangement links TRBV7-3 to TRBJ2-7, with D tentatively TRBD1 (6 bases). Deletions cut 0 bases from V and 5 bases from J, with 14 bases between. This CDR3 has 15 residues. CDR1 and CDR2 from the germline V gene are SGHTA and FQGTGA. The CDR3 here is CASSLTQGPGHEQYF. The CDR3 nucleotides read TGTGCCAGCAGCTTAACCCAGGGGCCGGGGCACGAGCAGTACTTC.

The chain links TRBV5-1 to TRBJ2-7, with TRBD1 matching over 8 bases. The germline gives CDR1 SGHRS, CDR2 YFSETQ. V was pared by 4 bases and J by 2 bases, with 5 bases of the junction left unmatched. The CDR3 has 14 amino acids. The CDR3 region is CASSNGQGPYEQYF. CDR3 sequence (DNA): TGCGCCAGCAGCAATGGACAGGGTCCCTACGAGCAGTACTTC.

The V gene is TRBV28, the J gene TRBJ1-2; maybe TRBD1 (5 bases). The germline V gene encodes CDR1 MDHEN and CDR2 SYDVKM. This CDR3 has 12 residues. Trimming removed 11 bases from V and 1 base from J, with 11 bases in between. The CDR3 DNA sequence: TGTGCCCACGGGGGTTTTAACTATGGCTACACCTTC. It specifies CAHGGFNYGYTF.

This chain joins TRBV6-1 and TRBJ1-2; 9 bases map to TRBD1. The CDR3 totals 15 residues. V lost 6 bases and J lost 4; bases outside the gene matches: 9. CDR1 is MNHNS and CDR2 is SASEGT in the germline V gene. CDR3 loop: CASSPGQGNTYGYTF. CDR3 nucleotide sequence: TGTGCCAGCAGCCCCGGACAGGGGAACACCTATGGCTACACCTTC.

CDR3 sequence: CTSSQDGAGVYGYTF. The CDR3 nucleotides are TGCACCAGCAGCCAAGATGGGGCAGGGGTCTATGGCTACACCTTC. This chain joins TRBV1 and TRBJ1-2; the listed D gene, TRBD1, was not tested against the DNA. TRBV1 is given as a pseudogene. This CDR3 region has 15 residues.